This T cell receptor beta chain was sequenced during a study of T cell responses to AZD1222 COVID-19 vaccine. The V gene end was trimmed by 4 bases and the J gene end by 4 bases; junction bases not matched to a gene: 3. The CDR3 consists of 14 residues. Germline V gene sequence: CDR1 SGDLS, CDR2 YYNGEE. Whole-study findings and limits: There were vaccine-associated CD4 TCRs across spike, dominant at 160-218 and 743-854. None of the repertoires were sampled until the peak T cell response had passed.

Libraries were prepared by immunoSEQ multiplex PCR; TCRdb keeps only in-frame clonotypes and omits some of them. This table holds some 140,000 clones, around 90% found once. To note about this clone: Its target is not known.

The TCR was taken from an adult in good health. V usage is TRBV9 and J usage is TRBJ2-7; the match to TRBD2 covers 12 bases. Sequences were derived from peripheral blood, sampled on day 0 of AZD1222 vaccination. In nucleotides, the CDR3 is TGTGCCAGCAGCTTAACTAGCGGGAGGTACGAGCAGTACTTC. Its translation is CASSLTSGRYEQYF.